This T cell receptor beta chain was identified during a study of cytotoxic CD8 clonotypes in ibrutinib-treated CLL. Study-wide results and caveats: An increase in clonality occurred at ibrutinib response, followed by a return toward baseline at progression.

The table came from immunoSEQ multiplex PCR; TCRdb's copy has only in-frame clones and leaves some out. The table has about 160,000 clones, about four fifths seen once. As to this clone: Its matching antigen is unknown.

Trimming pared 4 bases from V and 2 bases from J, leaving 15 bases between. CDR1 and CDR2 from the germline V gene are SGHRS and YFSETQ. CDR3 length: 15 amino acids. This sample comprised PBMCs, obtained after 24 months of ibrutinib treatment. The chain employs TRBV5-1 and TRBJ1-2; D perhaps matches TRBD1 (6 bases). The receptor's source is a human donor with chronic lymphocytic leukemia. CDR3 sequence reads: CASSLSGTINYGYTF. The CDR3 region has the DNA TGCGCCAGCAGCCTTTCCGGGACAATCAACTATGGCTACACCTTC.